This T cell receptor beta chain was sequenced in a study of PD-1 blockade in mismatch repair-deficient tumors. Study-level findings and limits: Rapid post-treatment expansion, then contraction, generally preceding radiologic response, marked tumor-resident clones.

CDR3 length: 14 amino acids. Germline lookup yields CDR1 LNHDA and CDR2 SQIVND (reference sequence). Trimming took 5 bases from V and 1 from J, leaving 11 bases between them. Profiling relied on immunoSEQ multiplex PCR, and the TCRdb table lists in-frame clones only, not all of them. Of tens of thousands of clones listed, more than 70% are singletons. Three pembrolizumab responders had their TCRs sequenced. About this clone itself: The antigen is undetermined.

The sample here was peripheral blood, taken 52 weeks after starting pembrolizumab. The chain recombines TRBV19 with TRBJ2-5; a possible D gene is TRBD2 (5 bases). The clonotype comes from an adult with mismatch repair-deficient cancer. Here the CDR3 reads CASSVRSVQETQYF. The CDR3 nucleotides are TGTGCCAGTAGTGTTCGTAGCGTCCAAGAGACCCAGTACTTC. Full variable domain (remainder filled in from reference TRBV19 and TRBJ2-5): DGGITQSPKYLFRKEGQNVTLSCEQNLNHDAMYWYRQDPGQGLRLIYYSQIVNDFQKGDIAEGYSVSREKKESFPLTVTSAQKNPTAFYLCASSVRSVQETQYFGPGTRLLVL.